This T cell receptor (beta chain) was identified during a study of shared clonotypes between healthy human individuals. General study results and limits: Naive subsets typically showed greater estimated richness than memory subsets. When naive CD4 clonotypes were compared across a handful of donors, 4% to 6.5% were shared.

Nashville, Tennessee was home to all donors, who were Caucasian adults. A deep-level run was used for the assay. Libraries were prepared by immunoSEQ multiplex PCR; TCRdb keeps only in-frame clonotypes and omits some of them. The sample lists some 2.1 million clones; 95% were seen once. Worth noting for this clone: What it binds is unknown.

V was pared by 5 bases and J by 3 bases, with 8 bases of the junction left unmatched. This CDR3 region has 15 residues. CDR1 SGHTA and CDR2 FQGNSA come from the germline V gene. The sequenced sample was naive CD4+ T cells sorted from blood. The subset is: CD45RA+ positively selected. The chain employs TRBV7-2 and TRBJ2-7; 9 positions agree with TRBD1. This sequence originates from a man younger than 35 in good health. The CDR3 region is CASSPQTGGYYEQYF. CDR3 DNA: TGTGCCAGCAGCCCTCAGACAGGGGGTTACTACGAGCAGTACTTC.